This T cell receptor (beta chain) was observed in a study of blood T cell repertoires in COVID-19 (dated by TCRdb to 2018 to 2020). Broadly, across the study: The collaborator samples originated in the United States, Italy and Spain and spanned the acute and convalescent phases of COVID-19. The prospective study material was composed of cDNA or gDNA derived from T cells, B-cell-depleted T cells, or PBMCs. The dataset comprised deeply sampled blood TCRbeta repertoires from subjects exposed to, actively infected with, or recovered from COVID-19. The repertoires were released in a freely available public database meant as a resource for research on the immune response to SARS-CoV-2. The samples were drawn from two sources: the first 160 participants of the ongoing ImmuneRACE study, and over 1,000 subjects contributed by 6 global collaborators. A de-identified subject ID, COVID-19 status, age in years and sex were almost always included in the sample metadata. Where available, HLA class I and class II types were obtained from metadata supplied by the sample provider rather than from assay-based typing.

CDR1 and CDR2 are drawn from the germline V gene: MNHGY, SVAAGI. For this chain, trimming is 2 bases at the V end and 2 bases at the J end, and the number of junction bases without a gene match is 3. Inclusive of the bounding cysteine and phenylalanine, the CDR3 is 15 residues long. The retained sequence is limited to the CDR3, 45 bases, with the frame set at the first base. As regards this clone: Its antigen remains undetermined. Base qualities are missing; no much larger clone stands one base away.

TCRbeta CDR3 regions were amplified from genomic DNA using the immunoSEQ Assay, a bias-controlled multiplex PCR. In the original analysis: The number of nucleated cells in each sample was estimated by amplification of reference gene primers within the assay. Sequence reads were collapsed and filtered to measure the absolute abundance of every unique TCRbeta CDR3 rearrangement. Productive Simpson clonality was computed per sample as the square root of Simpson's diversity index over productive rearrangements. The immuneACCESS repertoire file appears here via TCRdb, limited to in-frame rearrangements. These files lack a portion of the clones; in checked studies, under half of the deficit traces to unresolved V genes, and the cause of the others is not known. V, J and clone size are taken as reported in that table, and D and trimming were inferred from the DNA itself. This sample is represented by around 380,000 clones; approximately 77% of them were singletons. The ten biggest clones cover 0.85% to 1.3% of the sample.

Each collaborating institution followed its own protocols to collect whole blood in K2EDTA tubes. For TCRbeta analysis, collaborators shipped samples as frozen whole blood, isolated PBMCs, or DNA extracted from either of those sample types. The research as a whole found: Clinical and demographic metadata were provided uncurated, with the amount varying by source and participant.

The material sequenced was peripheral blood. Recombination connected TRBV6-9 to TRBJ1-1, with 9 bases matching TRBD1. This sequence originates from a human donor with acute or convalescent COVID-19. The donor label of this sample is uncertain. The CDR3 reads CASSYGDRVNTEAFF. In nucleotides, the sequence is TGTGCCAGCAGTTATGGGGACAGGGTCAACACTGAAGCTTTCTTT.